These 24 T cell receptor beta chains originate from one sample sequenced in a study of T cells in tuberculosis. Some clones are missing from TCRdb's copy, which holds only in-frame ones; the method was immunoSEQ multiplex PCR. The table lists approximately 35,000 clones, roughly 95% of them singletons. Sequences were obtained from PBMCs. These receptors originate from a donor aged 10-30 years with latent tuberculosis or without tuberculosis infection.

V usage is TRBV4-2 and J usage is TRBJ2-7; D ambiguous. Trimming shortened V by 1 base and J by 7 bases, and 11 bases separated the two germline ends. The CDR3 is 13 amino acids. Germline assignment: CDR1 LGHNA and CDR2 YNFKEQ. The CDR3 sequence is CASSQVPPLEQYF. CDR3 DNA sequence: TGTGCCAGCAGCCAAGTCCCCCCCTTGGAGCAGTACTTC.

The chain employs TRBV10-3 and TRBJ2-7; possible D gene TRBD1, 5 bases. This CDR3 spans 14 amino acids. The V and J ends lost 0 bases and 3 bases respectively, with 9 bases between them. CDR1 is ENHRY and CDR2 is SYGVKD in the germline V gene. The CDR3: CAISESTRVYEQYF. In DNA, the CDR3 is TGTGCCATCAGTGAGTCCACCAGGGTCTACGAGCAGTACTTC.

J is TRBJ2-7 and V is TRBV28, with 11 bases identical to TRBD2. The CDR3 runs to 19 residues. Germline V CDR1 and CDR2: MDHEN, SYDVKM. V was clipped by 4 bases and J by 0 bases; unmatched bases: 14. DNA of the CDR3: TGTGCCAGCAGTTCCAGACTAGCGGGATTAGGTTATATCTCCTACGAGCAGTACTTC. It is translated as CASSSRLAGLGYISYEQYF.

This clone was observed a single time. The chain has TRBV19 and TRBJ1-1; possible D gene TRBD1, 6 bases. CDR1 is LNHDA, CDR2 SQIVND, per germline (reference sequence). CDR3 length equals 15 residues. The V end lost 5 bases, the J end lost 2 bases, and 15 bases lay between the germline ends. In DNA, the CDR3 is TGTGCCAGTAGTCCACTACAGGGACATAACACTGAAGCTTTCTTT. This encodes CASSPLQGHNTEAFF.

The chain recombines TRBV29-1 with TRBJ1-1; 7 bases line up with TRBD1. The CDR3 is made up of 13 amino acids. From germline, CDR1 is SQVTM and CDR2 ANQGSEA. The trim removed 5 bases at V and 5 bases at J, leaving 8 bases unmatched. The CDR3 DNA follows: TGCAGCGTTACGACAGGGCCCGGGACTGAAGCTTTCTTT. Its protein product is CSVTTGPGTEAFF.

This clone was seen once. The gene calls are TRBV7-2 and TRBJ1-5, with D tentatively TRBD1 (5 bases). The germline V and J ends were trimmed by 4 bases and 7 bases, with 11 bases remaining between them. Germline lookup yields CDR1 SGHTA and CDR2 FQGNSA. The CDR3 is 13 residues long. The CDR3: CASSSGGAQPQHF. In nucleotides, the CDR3 is TGTGCCAGCAGCTCCGGTGGGGCACAGCCCCAGCATTTT.

The CDR3 loop is CSVEGQSGQPQHF. CDR3 nucleotides: TGCAGCGTTGAGGGACAAAGTGGGCAGCCCCAGCATTTT. V usage is TRBV29-1 and J usage is TRBJ1-5; weak D call: TRBD1 (6 bases). Germline V CDR1 and CDR2: SQVTM, ANQGSEA. The V and J ends lost 3 bases and 7 bases respectively, with 13 bases between them. CDR3 size: 13 residues. The variable domain in full, with the rest retrieved from reference TRBV29-1 and TRBJ1-5, is SAVISQKPSRDICQRGTSLTIQCQVDSQVTMMFWYRQQPGQSLTLIATANQGSEATYESGFVIDKFPISRPNLTFSTLTVSNMSPEDSSIYLCSVEGQSGQPQHFGDGTRLSIL.

The V and J genes are TRBV2 and TRBJ1-1, with D unresolved. Germline lookup yields CDR1 SNHLY and CDR2 FYNNEI. The CDR3 spans 14 residues. The germline V and J ends were trimmed by 3 bases and 5 bases, with 13 bases remaining between them. CDR3 in amino acids: CASSDRRTGTEAFF. The CDR3 DNA reads TGTGCCAGCAGTGACCGCCGGACGGGGACTGAAGCTTTCTTT.

The table lists this clone with a few counts. This chain joins TRBV15 and TRBJ1-4; D perhaps matches TRBD1 (5 bases). The CDR3 sequence is 18 residues long. In germline, CDR1 is LNHNV, CDR2 YYDKDF (reference sequence). The V end lost 2 bases, the J end lost 2 bases, and 18 bases lay between the germline ends. Written as DNA, the CDR3 is TGTGCCACCAGCAGACTGACCCTTCGGGGGACCACTAATGAAAAACTGTTTTTT. This gives the protein CATSRLTLRGTTNEKLFF.

The chain couples TRBV19 to TRBJ1-5; D is unresolved. The CDR3 totals 13 residues. V was clipped by 6 bases and J by 10 bases, with 16 bases between them. CDR1 and CDR2 from the germline V gene are LNHDA and SQIVND (reference sequence). CDR3: CASSLQISQPQHF. In DNA, the CDR3 is TGTGCCAGTAGCCTCCAGATTTCCCAACCCCAGCATTTT.

The chain uses TRBV5-6 and TRBJ1-1; 7 bases line up with TRBD1. With V trimmed by 2 bases and J by 3 bases, 4 bases remained unmatched. Germline values: CDR1 SGHDT, CDR2 YYEEEE. The CDR3 has 14 amino acids. CDR3 coding DNA: TGTGCCAGCAGCTTCTTAACAGGGGACACTGAAGCTTTCTTT. Translation: CASSFLTGDTEAFF.

This clone is a singleton in its sample. This chain connects TRBV21-1 to TRBJ1-2; TRBD1, the table's D call, lacks a check against the DNA. TRBV21-1 is flagged as a pseudogene. This CDR3 spans 14 amino acids. CDR3 DNA: TGTGCCAGCACGCGCGGACAGGGGGGCTATGGCTACACCTTC. Encoded protein: CASTRGQGGYGYTF.

This clone has only one observation. The chain has TRBV29-1 and TRBJ1-3; TRBD1 agrees at 7 bases. CDR1 and CDR2 from the germline V gene are SQVTM and ANQGSEA. The CDR3 is 14 amino acids. V dropped 6 bases and J dropped 2; count of bases not matched to a gene: 7. This CDR3 is CSVRTGSTGNTIYF. CDR3 coding DNA: TGCAGCGTCCGGACAGGCAGTACTGGAAACACCATATATTTT. The whole variable domain, filled in from reference TRBV29-1 and TRBJ1-3, reads SAVISQKPSRDICQRGTSLTIQCQVDSQVTMMFWYRQQPGQSLTLIATANQGSEATYESGFVIDKFPISRPNLTFSTLTVSNMSPEDSSIYLCSVRTGSTGNTIYFGEGSWLTVV.

The V and J genes are TRBV11-2 and TRBJ2-7, with 7 bases lining up with TRBD2. The V segment lost 1 base and the J segment 5 bases; nucleotides outside the gene matches: 2. Germline CDR1 and CDR2: SGHAT and FQNNGV. This CDR3 has 13 residues. The CDR3 spells CASSLGGGDEQYF. Here the CDR3 DNA reads TGTGCCAGCAGCTTAGGTGGGGGGGACGAGCAGTACTTC.

This rearrangement joins TRBV10-3 to TRBJ1-1, with TRBD1 as a possible D gene (5 bases). The ends were cut back, 3 bases at V and 1 base at J, with 9 bases in the middle. Germline V gene lookup returns CDR1 ENHRY and CDR2 SYGVKD. The CDR3 length is 14 residues. For the CDR3, the DNA is TGTGCCATCAGTGACAGGGTGTCGAACACTGAAGCTTTCTTT. Translation: CAISDRVSNTEAFF.

The J gene is TRBJ2-7, the V gene TRBV2; possible D gene TRBD2, 8 bases. Germline V gives CDR1 SNHLY, CDR2 FYNNEI. The CDR3 spans 12 residues. V was cut by 11 bases and J by 7 bases, with 18 bases left in between. CDR3 sequence reads: CAGRQGGGEQYF. For the CDR3, the DNA is TGTGCCGGACGACAGGGCGGGGGGGAGCAGTACTTC. Using reference TRBV2 and TRBJ2-7 for the parts outside the CDR3, the full variable domain is EPEVTQTPSHQVTQMGQEVILRCVPISNHLYFYWYRQILGQKVEFLVSFYNNEISEKSEIFDDQFSVERPDGSNFTLKIRSTKLEDSAMYFCAGRQGGGEQYFGPGTRLTVT.

The rearrangement links TRBV5-1 to TRBJ2-3; D remains ambiguous. V lost 0 bases and J lost 2, with 7 bases in between. Germline V gene data show CDR1 as SGHRS and CDR2 as YFSETQ. The CDR3 is 14 residues long. The chain's CDR3 is CASSLDWPTDTQYF. CDR3 sequence (DNA): TGCGCCAGCAGCTTGGATTGGCCCACAGATACGCAGTATTTT.

The chain combines TRBV5-1 with TRBJ2-2; no clear D. Germline CDR1 and CDR2: SGHRS and YFSETQ. This CDR3 has 14 residues. V gave up 4 bases and J gave up 4 bases, with 11 bases separating them. The chain's CDR3 is CASSLVESTGELFF. CDR3 DNA sequence: TGCGCCAGCAGCCTTGTAGAGTCCACCGGGGAGCTGTTTTTT.

The chain links TRBV19 to TRBJ1-1, with a weak D call TRBD1 (5 bases). CDR1 LNHDA and CDR2 SQIVND come from the germline V gene (reference sequence). This CDR3 contains 14 residues. With 7 bases removed from V and 1 base from J, the gap between germline ends came to 13 bases. CDR3 region: CASTRWQGNTEAFF. The CDR3 DNA follows: TGTGCCAGTACCAGGTGGCAGGGGAACACTGAAGCTTTCTTT. The variable domain in full, completed from reference TRBV19 and TRBJ1-1, reads DGGITQSPKYLFRKEGQNVTLSCEQNLNHDAMYWYRQDPGQGLRLIYYSQIVNDFQKGDIAEGYSVSREKKESFPLTVTSAQKNPTAFYLCASTRWQGNTEAFFGQGTRLTVV.

The rearrangement links TRBV27 to TRBJ2-1; D is unresolved. CDR1 and CDR2 from the germline V gene are MNHEY and SMNVEV (reference sequence). This CDR3 region has 15 residues. Trimming stripped 3 bases from V and 0 bases from J, with 9 bases between. The CDR3 DNA reads TGTGCCAGCAGTTTTAGGAGTAGCTCCTACAATGAGCAGTTCTTC. It is translated as CASSFRSSSYNEQFF.

The chain couples TRBV29-1 to TRBJ1-1, with D hard to call. Trimming took 8 bases from V and 8 from J, leaving 15 bases between them. The CDR3 length is 11 residues. CDR1 is SQVTM and CDR2 is ANQGSEA in the germline V gene. The CDR3 region is CSPLLEGEAFF. Here the CDR3 DNA reads TGCAGCCCCCTCCTAGAGGGAGAAGCTTTCTTT.

The chain recombines TRBV20-1 with TRBJ1-2; tentatively, D is TRBD1 (5 bases). CDR3 length equals 11 residues. Germline V gene lookup returns CDR1 DFQATT and CDR2 SNEGSKA (reference sequence). The CDR3 coding sequence is TGCAGCGCTTGGGGGGGAGAAGGCTACACCTTC. It encodes CSAWGGEGYTF.

V usage is TRBV6-1 and J usage is TRBJ1-6, with a tentative D call TRBD1 (6 bases). The CDR3 is 14 residues long. The ends were cut back, 8 bases at V and 10 bases at J, with 18 bases in the middle. Germline assignment: CDR1 MNHNS and CDR2 SASEGT. CDR3 nucleotide sequence: TGTGCCAGCGTATGGGACATTAAAAGCTCACCCCTCCACTTT. It codes for CASVWDIKSSPLHF.

V and J are TRBV6-1 and TRBJ2-7; TRBD1 agrees at 8 bases. The ends lost 7 bases at V and 4 bases at J; junction bases unmatched: 6. CDR1 is MNHNS and CDR2 is SASEGT in the germline V gene. The CDR3 has 13 amino acids. The CDR3 sequence: CASNRQGKYEQYF. CDR3 bases: TGTGCCAGCAACCGACAGGGGAAGTACGAGCAGTACTTC.